The rows below give T cell receptor beta chains drawn from one sample of a study of T cells in Graves' hyperthyroidism and ophthalmopathy. One entry per CDR3 protein, called by TCRdb with MiXCR from the multiplex PCR reads. The sample holds about 740,000 distinct CDR3 sequences, about 14% seen once. Sequencing was done on a sample of blood. Every receptor here comes from a woman aged 18-29 years with Graves' hyperthyroidism. The CDR3 runs from the conserved cysteine through the conserved F or W. D genes are given only for firm matches. Some rows have no size entry. The others give once, few or many, or a class for an expanded clone.

j_gene	abundance	d_gene	v_gene	CDR3nt	CDR3aa
TRBJ1-1	.	TRBD1	TRBV5-1	TGCGCCAGCCGTAGGGGTCCGGACAGGGTTAACACTGAAGCTTTCTTT	CASRRGPDRVNTEAFF
TRBJ2-3	few	.	TRBV7-9	TGTGCCAGCAGCTCATCCCCCGGTACGCAGTATTTT	CASSSSPGTQYF
TRBJ2-1	many	TRBD2	TRBV28	TGTGCCAGCAGTCCTACAGAGCGGGGAAGACATGAGCAGTTCTTC	CASSPTERGRHEQFF
TRBJ1-1	many	TRBD1	TRBV20-1	TGCAGTGCTTGGGGACAGGGGGCGAGCACTGAAGCTTTCTTT	CSAWGQGASTEAFF
TRBJ2-1	few	TRBD2	TRBV6-5	TGTGCCAGCAGTTACTCGAAACTAGCGGGAGAGATGGGCCTTCACGGTGAGCAGTTCTTC	CASSYSKLAGEMGLHGEQFF
TRBJ2-7	few	.	TRBV7-9	TGTGCCGGCAGCTTAGTACTCGGACTACTTGGTTCCTACGAGCAGTACTTC	CAGSLVLGLLGSYEQYF
TRBJ2-3	many	.	TRBV2	TGTGCCAGCCAAGGGTGGGGCGAAGGCACAGATACGCAGTATTTT	CASQGWGEGTDTQYF
TRBJ2-1	.	.	TRBV12-3/TRBV12-4	TGTGCCAGCAGTTTAGAGGTCTTCGGGGAGCAGTTCTTC	CASSLEVFGEQFF
TRBJ1-1	many	.	TRBV2	TGTGCCAGCAGTGATTTGGCCACTAACATAAACACTGAAGCTTTCTTT	CASSDLATNINTEAFF
TRBJ1-2	.	.	TRBV15	TGTGCCACCAGCAGAGATCTGGTTAACTATGGCTACACCTTC	CATSRDLVNYGYTF
TRBJ1-2	.	.	TRBV20-1	TGCAGTGCTAACCCCTCCCAGGGGCGCCACTATGGCTACACCTTC	CSANPSQGRHYGYTF
TRBJ1-1	many	.	TRBV6-5	TGTGCCAGCAGTTACTCGGGGAGACCGAACACTGAAGCTTTCTTT	CASSYSGRPNTEAFF
TRBJ2-7	many	.	TRBV7-2	TGTGCCAGCAGCTTAAGGCCGGCAACCTACGAGCAGTACTTC	CASSLRPATYEQYF
TRBJ2-7	few	.	TRBV27	TGTGCCAGCAGTTTAGCCAGGCCCTACGAGCAGTACTTC	CASSLARPYEQYF
TRBJ2-7	.	TRBD1	TRBV7-6	TGTGCCAGCAGCTTCGGGACAGGGAATCCCTACGAGCAGTACTTC	CASSFGTGNPYEQYF
TRBJ2-3	few	TRBD1	TRBV30	TGTGCCTGGAGTGAGTGGACAGGACAAGATACGCAGTATTTT	CAWSEWTGQDTQYF
TRBJ2-2	few	TRBD2	TRBV10-3	TGTGCCATCAGTCCCGGGACTAGCGAGAACACCGGGGAGCTGTTTTTT	CAISPGTSENTGELFF
TRBJ2-3	.	.	TRBV6-1	TGTGCCAGCAAAATTAGTGGCACAGATACGCAGTATTTT	CASKISGTDTQYF
TRBJ2-5	.	.	TRBV30	TGTGCCTGGAGTGCCGGTTCCCAGAGTGGGACCCAGTACTTC	CAWSAGSQSGTQYF
TRBJ1-5	few	.	TRBV20-1	TGCAGTGCTAGAGAGGGCAGCCTTAGCAATCAGCCCCAGCATTTT	CSAREGSLSNQPQHF
TRBJ1-2	.	.	TRBV10-3	TGTGCCATCAGTGAGGGGGTAGGAGGCTACACCTTC	CAISEGVGGYTF
TRBJ2-1	many	TRBD2	TRBV4-1	TGCGCCAGCAGCCCCCTAGCGGGATCAGGATTGGAGCAGTTCTTC	CASSPLAGSGLEQFF
TRBJ2-5	.	TRBD1	TRBV12-3/TRBV12-4	TGTGCCAGCAGTTTAACGGACAGGGGGCCCCAAGAGACCCAGTACTTC	CASSLTDRGPQETQYF
TRBJ1-2	.	.	TRBV4-1	TGCGCCAGCAGCCAAGAGCGCATCGTGGGCTATGGCTACACCTTC	CASSQERIVGYGYTF
TRBJ1-1	.	TRBD1	TRBV28	TGTGCCAGCGGATTTCAGGGGGCCGGGAACACTGAAGCTTTCTTT	CASGFQGAGNTEAFF
TRBJ2-5	.	.	TRBV6-1	TGTGCCAGCAGAGGGGGGGCGGCGGGGCGGTGGGAGACCCAGTACTTC	CASRGGAAGRWETQYF
TRBJ2-7	.	TRBD1	TRBV29-1	TGCAGCGCTTCTGGGGGGACAGGGGACTACGAGCAGTACTTC	CSASGGTGDYEQYF
TRBJ2-3	few	.	TRBV19	TGTGCCAGCCTCGGGGCTGCAGGGGAGGATAGAGATACGCAGTATTTT	CASLGAAGEDRDTQYF
TRBJ2-6	few	.	TRBV6-2/TRBV6-3	TGTGCCAGCATAGGGGGGCACTGGGGGGCCAACGTCCTGACTTTC	CASIGGHWGANVLTF
TRBJ2-3	few	.	TRBV7-2	TGTGCCAGCAGCTTAGGGGGACACCTGAGGCCAGATACGCAGTATTTT	CASSLGGHLRPDTQYF
TRBJ2-5	.	TRBD2	TRBV7-9	TGTGCCAGCAGCACCTCCGGGAGGGGCGGGGAGACCCAGTACTTC	CASSTSGRGGETQYF
TRBJ1-3	.	.	TRBV15	TGTGCCACCAGCAGACAAGGGGGAGTGGGAAACACCATATATTTT	CATSRQGGVGNTIYF
TRBJ2-5	many	.	TRBV7-2	TGTGCCAGCAGCTTCGGACAGAGAGAGACCCAGTACTTC	CASSFGQRETQYF
TRBJ2-3	many	TRBD2	TRBV12-3/TRBV12-4	TGTGCCAGCAGTACCCCGGGACTAGCGGGCACAGATACGCAGTATTTT	CASSTPGLAGTDTQYF
TRBJ2-1	many	.	TRBV30	TGTGCCTGGAGTTCGTCCAGCCCCTACAATGAGCAGTTCTTC	CAWSSSSPYNEQFF
TRBJ1-1	few	TRBD1	TRBV7-2	TGTGCCAGCAGCTTACTCAGGGGGCAAGCTTTCTTT	CASSLLRGQAFF
TRBJ1-5	many	.	TRBV6-1	TGTGCCAGCAGGGACACAGGGATCGGTCAGCCCCAGCATTTT	CASRDTGIGQPQHF
TRBJ1-2	.	.	TRBV7-9	TGTGCCACCCAGCCCCTCAGGGGTAACTATGGCTACACCTTC	CATQPLRGNYGYTF
TRBJ2-3	.	.	TRBV19	TGTGCCAGTAGTCCTCGGGGGACCCCAGTCACAGATACGCAGTATTTT	CASSPRGTPVTDTQYF
TRBJ2-1	many	TRBD2	TRBV7-3	TGTGCCAGCAGCCCGGGACTAGCGGGAGGGCCCCGATTTTACAATGAGCAGTTCTTC	CASSPGLAGGPRFYNEQFF
TRBJ2-1	.	.	TRBV2	TGTGCCAGCAGACAGGACAGTGACAATGAGCAGTTCTTC	CASRQDSDNEQFF
TRBJ1-6	few	.	TRBV7-9	TGTGCCAGCAGCTTAGAAGACTGGGATAATTCACCCCTCCACTTT	CASSLEDWDNSPLHF
TRBJ1-2	many	.	TRBV30	TGTGCCTGGAAACCGGGCCTCCCTAACTATGGCTACACCTTC	CAWKPGLPNYGYTF
TRBJ2-1	many	TRBD2	TRBV18	TGTGCCAGCTCACCAGGGACTAGCGGGAACTACAATGAGCAGTTCTTC	CASSPGTSGNYNEQFF
TRBJ1-2	few	.	TRBV10-3	TGTGCCATCAGTGAGTCGGGGAACGGCTACACCTTC	CAISESGNGYTF
TRBJ2-3	many	.	TRBV28	TGTGCCAGCAGTTTCTTAACTAGCACAGATACGCAGTATTTT	CASSFLTSTDTQYF
TRBJ2-3	.	.	TRBV6-4	TGTGCCAGCAGTGAAAAAACAGGGTCAGATACGCAGTATTTT	CASSEKTGSDTQYF
TRBJ2-1	many	.	TRBV12-3/TRBV12-4	TGTGCCAGCAGTTTAAGACGGTGGAATGAGCAGTTCTTC	CASSLRRWNEQFF